One T cell receptor (beta chain) is described in this entry. The sample originates from a study of blood T cell repertoires in COVID-19. About the study: COVID-19 samples collected from the United States, Italy and Spain covered acute and convalescent phases. From T cells, B-cell-depleted T cells, or PBMCs came the material, which was cDNA or gDNA.

In the source study's methods: Scientists estimated how many nucleated cells there were by amplifying reference gene primers. The method was immunoSEQ multiplex PCR; TCRdb's version includes in-frame clones alone and lacks a portion of them. D and trimming come from the DNA, and the V and J calls and clone size come from that table. Of 120,000 to 150,000 clones in the sample, roughly 86% were seen once. V lost 6 bases to trimming and J lost 3 bases; unmatched junction nucleotides: 8. Germline CDR1 is SGHDN and CDR2 is FVKESK. The CDR3 consists of 15 residues. The source is a woman aged 45-65 years with acute or convalescent COVID-19. What was sequenced was peripheral blood. V and J are TRBV14 and TRBJ2-5; 9 positions match TRBD2. This CDR3 reads CASRPAGGGEETQYF. The CDR3 nucleotides read TGTGCCAGCAGACCCGCGGGCGGGGGGGAAGAGACCCAGTACTTC.